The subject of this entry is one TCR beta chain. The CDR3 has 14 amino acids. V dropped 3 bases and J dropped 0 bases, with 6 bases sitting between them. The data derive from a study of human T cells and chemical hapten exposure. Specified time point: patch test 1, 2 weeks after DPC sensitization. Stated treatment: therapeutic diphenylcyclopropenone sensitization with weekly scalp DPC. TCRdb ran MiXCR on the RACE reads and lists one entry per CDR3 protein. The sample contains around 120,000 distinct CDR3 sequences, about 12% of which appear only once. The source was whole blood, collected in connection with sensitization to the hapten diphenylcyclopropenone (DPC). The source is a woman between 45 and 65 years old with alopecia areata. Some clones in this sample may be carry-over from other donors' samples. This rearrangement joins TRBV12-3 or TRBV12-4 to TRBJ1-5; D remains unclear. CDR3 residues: CASSLGNSNQPQHF. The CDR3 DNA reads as TGTGCCAGCAGTTTGGGTAATAGCAATCAGCCCCAGCATTTT.